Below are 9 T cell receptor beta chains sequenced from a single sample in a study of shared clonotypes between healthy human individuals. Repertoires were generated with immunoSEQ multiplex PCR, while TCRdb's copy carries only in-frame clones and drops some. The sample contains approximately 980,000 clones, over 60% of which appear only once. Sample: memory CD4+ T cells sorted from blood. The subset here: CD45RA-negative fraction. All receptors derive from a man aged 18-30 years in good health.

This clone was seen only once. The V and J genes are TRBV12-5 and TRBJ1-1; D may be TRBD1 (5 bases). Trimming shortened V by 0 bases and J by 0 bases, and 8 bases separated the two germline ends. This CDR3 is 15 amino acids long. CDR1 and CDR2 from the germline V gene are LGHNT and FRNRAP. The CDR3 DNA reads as TGTGCTAGTGGTTTGGTACGGGGCATGAACACTGAAGCTTTCTTT. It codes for CASGLVRGMNTEAFF.

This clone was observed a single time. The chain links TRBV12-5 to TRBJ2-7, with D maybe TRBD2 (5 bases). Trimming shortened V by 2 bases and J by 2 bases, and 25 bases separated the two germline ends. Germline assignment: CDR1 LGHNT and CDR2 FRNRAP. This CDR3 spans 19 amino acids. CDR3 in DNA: TGTGCTAGTGGTTTGAATCCGAAACTTGCGGGTTTTGCGACCTACGAGCAGTACTTC. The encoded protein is CASGLNPKLAGFATYEQYF. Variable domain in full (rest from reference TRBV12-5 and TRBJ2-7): DARVTQTPRHKVTEMGQEVTMRCQPILGHNTVFWYRQTMMQGLELLAYFRNRAPLDDSGMPKDRFSAEMPDATLATLKIQPSEPRDSAVYFCASGLNPKLAGFATYEQYFGPGTRLTVT.

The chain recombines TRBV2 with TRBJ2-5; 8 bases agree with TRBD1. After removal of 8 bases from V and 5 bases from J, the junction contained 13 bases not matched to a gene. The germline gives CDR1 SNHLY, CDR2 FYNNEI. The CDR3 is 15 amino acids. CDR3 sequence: CASGAGTGRRETQYF. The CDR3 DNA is TGTGCCAGCGGGGCCGGGACAGGCCGAAGGGAGACCCAGTACTTC.

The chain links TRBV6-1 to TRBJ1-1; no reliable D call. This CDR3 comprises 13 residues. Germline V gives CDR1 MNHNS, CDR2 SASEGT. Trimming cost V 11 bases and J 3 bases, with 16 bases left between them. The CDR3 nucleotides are TGTGCCGCCACAGCCGGGGATTACACTGAAGCTTTCTTT. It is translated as CAATAGDYTEAFF.

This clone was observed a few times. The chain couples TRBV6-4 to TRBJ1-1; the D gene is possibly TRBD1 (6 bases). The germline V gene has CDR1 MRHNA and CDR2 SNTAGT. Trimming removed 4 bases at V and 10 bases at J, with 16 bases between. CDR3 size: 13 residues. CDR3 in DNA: TGTGCCAGCAGTGTCGAAATAGGGGGTTTAGCTTTCTTT. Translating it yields CASSVEIGGLAFF.

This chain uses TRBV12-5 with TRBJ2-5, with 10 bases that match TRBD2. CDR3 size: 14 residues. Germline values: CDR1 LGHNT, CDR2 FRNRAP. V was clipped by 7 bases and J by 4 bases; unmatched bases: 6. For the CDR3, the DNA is TGTGCTAGTGCCCCTAGCGGGGGCGCAGAGACCCAGTACTTC. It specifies CASAPSGGAETQYF.

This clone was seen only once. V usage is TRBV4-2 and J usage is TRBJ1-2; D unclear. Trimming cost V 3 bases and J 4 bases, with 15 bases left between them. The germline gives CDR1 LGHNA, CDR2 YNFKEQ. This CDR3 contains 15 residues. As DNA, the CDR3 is TGTGCCAGCAGCCAGGGAACATCTGAAGGCTATGGCTACACCTTC. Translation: CASSQGTSEGYGYTF.

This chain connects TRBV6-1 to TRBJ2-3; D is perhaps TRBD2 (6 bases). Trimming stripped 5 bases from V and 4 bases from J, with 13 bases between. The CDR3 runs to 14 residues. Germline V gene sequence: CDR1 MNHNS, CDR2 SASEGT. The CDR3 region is CASSKTRPSDTQYF. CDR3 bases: TGTGCCAGCAGTAAGACTAGACCATCAGATACGCAGTATTTT.

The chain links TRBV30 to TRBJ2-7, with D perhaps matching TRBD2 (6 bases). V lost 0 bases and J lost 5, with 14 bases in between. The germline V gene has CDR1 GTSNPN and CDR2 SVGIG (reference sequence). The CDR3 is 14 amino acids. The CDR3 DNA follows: TGTGCCTGGAGTGTAGGCGGGATAGTCCACGAGCAGTACTTC. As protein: CAWSVGGIVHEQYF.